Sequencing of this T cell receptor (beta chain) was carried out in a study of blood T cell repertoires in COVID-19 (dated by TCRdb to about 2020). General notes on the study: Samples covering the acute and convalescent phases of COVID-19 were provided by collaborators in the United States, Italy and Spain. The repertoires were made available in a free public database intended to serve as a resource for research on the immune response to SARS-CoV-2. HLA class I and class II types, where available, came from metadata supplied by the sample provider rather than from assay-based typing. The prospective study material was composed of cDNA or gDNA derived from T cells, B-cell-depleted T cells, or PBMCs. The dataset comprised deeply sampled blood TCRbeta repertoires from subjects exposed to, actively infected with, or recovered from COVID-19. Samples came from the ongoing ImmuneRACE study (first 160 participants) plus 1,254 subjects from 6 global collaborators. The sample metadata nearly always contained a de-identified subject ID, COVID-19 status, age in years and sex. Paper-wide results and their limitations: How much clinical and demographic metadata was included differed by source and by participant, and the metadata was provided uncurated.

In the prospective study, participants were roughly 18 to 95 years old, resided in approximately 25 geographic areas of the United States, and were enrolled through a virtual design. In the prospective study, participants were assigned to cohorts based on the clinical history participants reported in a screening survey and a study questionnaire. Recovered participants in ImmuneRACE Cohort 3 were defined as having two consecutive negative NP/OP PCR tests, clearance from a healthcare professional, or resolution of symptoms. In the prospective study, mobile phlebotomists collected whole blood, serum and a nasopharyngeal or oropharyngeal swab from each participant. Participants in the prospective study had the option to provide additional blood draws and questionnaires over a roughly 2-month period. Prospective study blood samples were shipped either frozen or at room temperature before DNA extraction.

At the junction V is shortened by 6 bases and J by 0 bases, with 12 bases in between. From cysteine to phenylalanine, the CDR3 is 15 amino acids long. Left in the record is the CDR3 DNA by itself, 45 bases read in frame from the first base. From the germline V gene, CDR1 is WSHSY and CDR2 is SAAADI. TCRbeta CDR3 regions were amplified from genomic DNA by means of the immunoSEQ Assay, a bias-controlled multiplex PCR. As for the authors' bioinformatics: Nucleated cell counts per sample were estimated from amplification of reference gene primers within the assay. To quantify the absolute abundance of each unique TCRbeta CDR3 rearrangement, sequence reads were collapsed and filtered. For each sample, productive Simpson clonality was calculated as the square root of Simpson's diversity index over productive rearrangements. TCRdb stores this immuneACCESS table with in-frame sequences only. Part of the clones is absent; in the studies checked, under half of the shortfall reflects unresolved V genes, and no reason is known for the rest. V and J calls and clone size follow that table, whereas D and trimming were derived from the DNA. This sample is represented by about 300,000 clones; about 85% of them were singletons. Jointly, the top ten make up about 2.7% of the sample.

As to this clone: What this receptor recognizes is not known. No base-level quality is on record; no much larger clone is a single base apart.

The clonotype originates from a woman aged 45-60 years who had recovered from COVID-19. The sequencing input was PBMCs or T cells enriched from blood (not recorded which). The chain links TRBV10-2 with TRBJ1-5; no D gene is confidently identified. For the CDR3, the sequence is CASRIGGNSNQPQHF. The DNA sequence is TGCGCCAGCAGGATAGGCGGAAATAGCAATCAGCCCCAGCATTTT.